A selection of T cell receptor beta chains follows, all from one sample in a study of T cells in Graves' hyperthyroidism and ophthalmopathy. A single record per CDR3 protein comes from TCRdb applying MiXCR to the multiplex PCR reads. The sample lists around 380,000 distinct CDR3 sequences; around an eighth were seen once. Sequenced input: blood. These receptors came from a young man with Graves' hyperthyroidism that later progressed to Graves' ophthalmopathy. Each CDR3 is given with its conserved first and last residue. The D gene is left open where the match is weak. Expanded clones are given a class, and other clones once, few, many or no size at all.

D gene: .
V gene: TRBV13
clone size: many
J gene: TRBJ1-1
CDR3 protein: CASSKQVEAFF
CDR3 DNA: TGTGCCAGCAGCAAACAGGTCGAAGCTTTCTTT

D gene: .
V gene: TRBV7-6
clone size: many
J gene: TRBJ1-1
CDR3 protein: CASSLAGESEAFF
CDR3 DNA: TGTGCCAGCAGCTTAGCGGGAGAAAGTGAAGCTTTCTTT

D gene: .
V gene: TRBV6-1
clone size: .
J gene: TRBJ2-7
CDR3 protein: CASSYEQGTYEQYF
CDR3 DNA: TGTGCCAGCAGTTACGAACAGGGAACATACGAGCAGTACTTC

D gene: .
V gene: TRBV18
clone size: many
J gene: TRBJ2-3
CDR3 protein: CASSPLGWSTDTQYF
CDR3 DNA: TGTGCCAGCTCACCCCTTGGGTGGAGCACAGATACGCAGTATTTT

D gene: .
V gene: TRBV9
clone size: .
J gene: TRBJ2-5
CDR3 protein: CASSVSFGGTHQTQYF
CDR3 DNA: TGTGCCAGCAGCGTATCGTTTGGGGGCACCCATCAGACCCAGTACTTC

D gene: .
V gene: TRBV29-1
clone size: .
J gene: TRBJ2-3
CDR3 protein: CSAPSAPDTQYF
CDR3 DNA: TGCAGCGCCCCCTCGGCCCCAGATACGCAGTATTTT

D gene: TRBD1
V gene: TRBV28
clone size: few
J gene: TRBJ1-2
CDR3 protein: CASSLDRGVGGYTF
CDR3 DNA: TGTGCCAGCAGTTTGGACAGGGGGGTAGGTGGCTACACCTTC

D gene: TRBD1
V gene: TRBV20-1
clone size: many
J gene: TRBJ2-1
CDR3 protein: CSAFRGFSDEQFF
CDR3 DNA: TGCAGTGCTTTCAGGGGGTTTAGTGATGAGCAGTTCTTC

D gene: .
V gene: TRBV14
clone size: .
J gene: TRBJ1-1
CDR3 protein: CASSQEGALEAFF
CDR3 DNA: TGTGCCAGCAGCCAAGAAGGGGCCCTTGAAGCTTTCTTT

D gene: TRBD1
V gene: TRBV28
clone size: .
J gene: TRBJ2-1
CDR3 protein: CASRGTGGLGRTHDEQFF
CDR3 DNA: TGTGCCAGCAGGGGGACAGGGGGGTTAGGACGGACCCACGATGAGCAGTTCTTC

D gene: TRBD2
V gene: TRBV29-1
clone size: .
J gene: TRBJ2-1
CDR3 protein: CSADPQRGAYNEQFF
CDR3 DNA: TGCAGCGCCGACCCCCAGCGGGGGGCCTACAATGAGCAGTTCTTC

D gene: TRBD2
V gene: TRBV27
clone size: many
J gene: TRBJ2-7
CDR3 protein: CASSLSGGSSYEQYF
CDR3 DNA: TGTGCCAGCAGTTTGAGCGGGGGTAGCTCCTACGAGCAGTACTTC

D gene: .
V gene: TRBV11-2
clone size: many
J gene: TRBJ2-7
CDR3 protein: CASSLYSSYEQYF
CDR3 DNA: TGTGCCAGCAGCTTATATTCATCCTACGAGCAGTACTTC

D gene: .
V gene: TRBV28
clone size: .
J gene: TRBJ1-4
CDR3 protein: CASSLARGFNEKLFF
CDR3 DNA: TGTGCCAGCAGTTTAGCCCGGGGCTTTAATGAAAAACTGTTTTTT

D gene: .
V gene: TRBV28
clone size: many
J gene: TRBJ1-2
CDR3 protein: CASSDPNLGGYTF
CDR3 DNA: TGTGCCAGCAGCGACCCCAACTTGGGTGGCTACACCTTC

D gene: .
V gene: TRBV24-1
clone size: many
J gene: TRBJ1-5
CDR3 protein: CATSDLNGNQPQHF
CDR3 DNA: TGTGCCACCAGTGATTTGAACGGGAATCAGCCCCAGCATTTT

D gene: TRBD1
V gene: TRBV12-5
clone size: many
J gene: TRBJ2-7
CDR3 protein: CASVDFGGQVTYEQYF
CDR3 DNA: TGTGCTAGTGTCGATTTTGGGGGACAGGTAACCTACGAGCAGTACTTC

D gene: .
V gene: TRBV30
clone size: many
J gene: TRBJ2-7
CDR3 protein: CAWSVSGSEQYF
CDR3 DNA: TGTGCCTGGAGTGTTTCAGGGAGTGAGCAGTACTTC

D gene: .
V gene: TRBV7-3
clone size: few
J gene: TRBJ2-6
CDR3 protein: CASSLTRDGANVLTF
CDR3 DNA: TGTGCCAGCAGCTTAACCAGGGATGGGGCCAACGTCCTGACTTTC